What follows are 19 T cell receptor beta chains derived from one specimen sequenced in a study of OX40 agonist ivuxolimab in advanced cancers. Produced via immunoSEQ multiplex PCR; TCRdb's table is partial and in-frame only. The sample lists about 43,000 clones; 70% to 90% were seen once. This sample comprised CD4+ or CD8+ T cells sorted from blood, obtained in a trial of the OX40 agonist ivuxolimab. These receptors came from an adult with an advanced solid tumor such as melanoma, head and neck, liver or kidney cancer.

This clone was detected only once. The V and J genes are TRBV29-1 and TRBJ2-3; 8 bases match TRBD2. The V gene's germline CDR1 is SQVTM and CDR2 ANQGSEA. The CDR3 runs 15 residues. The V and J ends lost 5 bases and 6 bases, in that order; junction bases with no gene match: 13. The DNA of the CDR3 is TGCAGCGTTAACGCGGGAGGAACCTCCGGGGATACGCAGTATTTT. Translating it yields CSVNAGGTSGDTQYF.

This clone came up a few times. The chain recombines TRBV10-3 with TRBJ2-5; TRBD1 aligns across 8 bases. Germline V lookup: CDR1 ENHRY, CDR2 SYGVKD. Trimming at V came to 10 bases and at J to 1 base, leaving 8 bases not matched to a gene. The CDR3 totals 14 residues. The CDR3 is CATAGGPTQETQYF. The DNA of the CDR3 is TGTGCCACCGCAGGGGGCCCCACCCAAGAGACCCAGTACTTC.

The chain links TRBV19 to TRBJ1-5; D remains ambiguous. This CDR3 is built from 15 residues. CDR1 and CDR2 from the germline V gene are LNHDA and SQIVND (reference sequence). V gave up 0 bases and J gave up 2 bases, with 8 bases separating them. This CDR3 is CASSIDGVGNQPQHF. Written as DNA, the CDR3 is TGTGCCAGTAGTATAGACGGGGTGGGCAATCAGCCCCAGCATTTT.

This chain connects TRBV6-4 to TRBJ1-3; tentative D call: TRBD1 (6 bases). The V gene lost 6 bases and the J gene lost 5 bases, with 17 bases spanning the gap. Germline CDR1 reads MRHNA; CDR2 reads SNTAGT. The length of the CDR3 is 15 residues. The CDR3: CASSNSDRFRNTIYF. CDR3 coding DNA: TGTGCCAGCAGCAATTCTGACAGGTTCCGAAACACCATATATTTT.

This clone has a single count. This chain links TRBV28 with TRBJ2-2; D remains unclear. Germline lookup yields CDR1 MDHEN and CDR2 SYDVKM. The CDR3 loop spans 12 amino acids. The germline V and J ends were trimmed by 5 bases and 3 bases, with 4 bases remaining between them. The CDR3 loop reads CASSLDTGELFF. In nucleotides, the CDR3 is TGTGCCAGCAGTCTGGACACCGGGGAGCTGTTTTTT. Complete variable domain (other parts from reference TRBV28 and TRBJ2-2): DVKVTQSSRYLVKRTGEKVFLECVQDMDHENMFWYRQDPGLGLRLIYFSYDVKMKEKGDIPEGYSVSREKKERFSLILESASTNQTSMYLCASSLDTGELFFGEGSRLTVL.

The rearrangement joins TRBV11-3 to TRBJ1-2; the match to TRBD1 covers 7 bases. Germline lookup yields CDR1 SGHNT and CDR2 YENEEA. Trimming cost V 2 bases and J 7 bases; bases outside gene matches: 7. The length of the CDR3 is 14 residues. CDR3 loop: CASSLRGGEGGYTF. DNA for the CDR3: TGTGCCAGCAGCTTAAGAGGGGGCGAGGGTGGCTACACCTTC.

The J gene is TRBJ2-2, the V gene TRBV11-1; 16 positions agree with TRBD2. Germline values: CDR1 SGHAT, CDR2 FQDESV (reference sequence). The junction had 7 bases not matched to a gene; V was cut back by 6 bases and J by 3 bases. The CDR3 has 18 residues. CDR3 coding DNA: TGTGCCAGCAGGCCGGGACTAGCGGGAGGGCAAGACACCGGGGAGCTGTTTTTT. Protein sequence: CASRPGLAGGQDTGELFF.

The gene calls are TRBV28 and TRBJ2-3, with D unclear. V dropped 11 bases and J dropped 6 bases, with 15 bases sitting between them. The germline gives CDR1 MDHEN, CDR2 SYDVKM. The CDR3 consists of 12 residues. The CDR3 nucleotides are TGTGCCCCCCGGCGCCCTGGGGATACGCAGTATTTT. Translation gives CAPRRPGDTQYF.

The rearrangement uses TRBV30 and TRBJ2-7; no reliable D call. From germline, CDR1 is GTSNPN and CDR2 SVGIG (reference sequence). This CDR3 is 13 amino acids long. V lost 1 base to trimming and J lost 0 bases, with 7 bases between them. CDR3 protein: CAWSGRSSYEQYF. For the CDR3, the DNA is TGTGCCTGGAGTGGACGGTCCTCCTACGAGCAGTACTTC.

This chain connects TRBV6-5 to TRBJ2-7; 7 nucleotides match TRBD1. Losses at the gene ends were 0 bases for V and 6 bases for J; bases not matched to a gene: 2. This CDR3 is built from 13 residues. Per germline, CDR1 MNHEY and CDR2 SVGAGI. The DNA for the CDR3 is TGTGCCAGCAGTTACTCGACAGGGAGCGAGCAGTACTTC. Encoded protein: CASSYSTGSEQYF.

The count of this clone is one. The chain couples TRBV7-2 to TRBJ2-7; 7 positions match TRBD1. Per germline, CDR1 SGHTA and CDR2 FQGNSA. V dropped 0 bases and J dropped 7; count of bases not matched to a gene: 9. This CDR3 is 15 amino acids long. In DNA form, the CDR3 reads TGTGCCAGCAGCTTAGCTGGTAGGGGGCGGCTAGAGCAGTACTTC. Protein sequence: CASSLAGRGRLEQYF.

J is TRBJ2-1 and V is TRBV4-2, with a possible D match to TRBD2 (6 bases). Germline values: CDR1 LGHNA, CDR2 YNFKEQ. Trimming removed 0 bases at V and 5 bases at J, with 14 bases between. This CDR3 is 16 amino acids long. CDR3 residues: CASSQDLRGGDNEQFF. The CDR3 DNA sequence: TGTGCCAGCAGCCAAGATTTAAGGGGAGGCGACAATGAGCAGTTCTTC.

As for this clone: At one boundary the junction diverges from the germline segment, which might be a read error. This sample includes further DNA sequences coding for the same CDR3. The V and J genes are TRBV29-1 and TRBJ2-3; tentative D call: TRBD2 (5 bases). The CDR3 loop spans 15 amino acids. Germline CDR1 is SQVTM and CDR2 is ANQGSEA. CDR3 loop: CSVRPPGASTDTQYF. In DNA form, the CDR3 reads TGCAGCGTCCGCCCTCCCGGAGCTAGCACAGACACGCAGTATTTT.

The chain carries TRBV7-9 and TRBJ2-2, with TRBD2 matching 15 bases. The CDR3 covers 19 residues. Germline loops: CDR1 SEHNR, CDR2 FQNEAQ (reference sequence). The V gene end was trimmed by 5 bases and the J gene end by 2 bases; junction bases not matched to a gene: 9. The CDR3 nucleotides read TGTGCCAGCAGCAACCCTCCGGGACTAGCGGGGGGAAACACCGGGGAGCTGTTTTTT. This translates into CASSNPPGLAGGNTGELFF. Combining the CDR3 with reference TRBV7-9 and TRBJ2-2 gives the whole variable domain DTGVSQNPRHKITKRGQNVTFRCDPISEHNRLYWYRQTLGQGPEFLTYFQNEAQLEKSRLLSDRFSAERPKGSFSTLEIQRTEQGDSAMYLCASSNPPGLAGGNTGELFFGEGSRLTVL.

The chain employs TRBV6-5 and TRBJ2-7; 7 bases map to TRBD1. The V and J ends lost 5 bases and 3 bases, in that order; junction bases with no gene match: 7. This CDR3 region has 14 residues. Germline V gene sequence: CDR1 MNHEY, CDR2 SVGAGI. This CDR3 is CASSLRQGDYEQYF. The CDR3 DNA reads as TGTGCCAGCAGTCTACGACAGGGAGACTACGAGCAGTACTTC.

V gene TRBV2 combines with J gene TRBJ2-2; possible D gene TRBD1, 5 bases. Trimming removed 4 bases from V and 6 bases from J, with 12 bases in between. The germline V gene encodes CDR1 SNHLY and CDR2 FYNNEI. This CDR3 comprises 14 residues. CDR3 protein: CASSATGFAGELFF. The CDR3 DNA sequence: TGTGCCAGCAGTGCTACAGGATTTGCCGGGGAGCTGTTTTTT.

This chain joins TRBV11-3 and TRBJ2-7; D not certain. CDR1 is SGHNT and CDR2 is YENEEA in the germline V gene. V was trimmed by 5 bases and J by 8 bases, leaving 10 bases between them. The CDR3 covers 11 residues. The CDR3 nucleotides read TGTGCCAGCAGCCCGGGTTCGAAGCAGTACTTC. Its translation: CASSPGSKQYF.

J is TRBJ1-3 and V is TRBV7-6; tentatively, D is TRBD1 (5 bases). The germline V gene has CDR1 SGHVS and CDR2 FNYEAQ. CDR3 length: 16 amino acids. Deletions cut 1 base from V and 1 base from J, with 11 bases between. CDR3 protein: CASSLGQGSSGNTIYF. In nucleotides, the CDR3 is TGTGCCAGCAGCTTAGGGCAGGGTAGTTCTGGAAACACCATATATTTT.

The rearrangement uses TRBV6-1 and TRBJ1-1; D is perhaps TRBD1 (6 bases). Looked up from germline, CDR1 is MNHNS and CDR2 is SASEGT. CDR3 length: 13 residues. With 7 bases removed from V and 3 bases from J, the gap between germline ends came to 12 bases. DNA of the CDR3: TGTGCCAGCAAAAGGGGGGCCTACACTGAAGCTTTCTTT. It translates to CASKRGAYTEAFF.